This T cell receptor (beta chain) was obtained from a study of CD8 T cells in Susac syndrome. Roughly 0.45 to 1 ug RNA was reverse transcribed with random hexamers. It was immunoSEQ multiplex PCR that amplified TCR beta CDR3 across 54 Vbeta and 13 Jbeta. TCRdb redid the calling of the immunoSEQ multiplex PCR reads with MiXCR, one entry per CDR3 protein. Counted here are 130,000 to 150,000 distinct CDR3 sequences, 94% occurring once; the ten biggest clones make up 0.25% to 0.3%. CDR3 length: 18 residues. CDR1 is SQVTM, CDR2 ANQGSEA, per germline. A word on this clonotype: The junction and the germline gene differ at one end; a read error may be behind it.

The TCR originated in a human donor in good health. The sample consisted of CD8+ T cells from PBMCs. The rearrangement links TRBV29-1 to TRBJ2-7; 9 bases line up with TRBD2. CDR3 residues: CSVAGDLAGASLSFEQYF. CDR3 DNA sequence: TGCAGCGTTGCCGGAGATTTAGCGGGAGCCTCCCTCTCCTTCGAGCAGTACTTC.